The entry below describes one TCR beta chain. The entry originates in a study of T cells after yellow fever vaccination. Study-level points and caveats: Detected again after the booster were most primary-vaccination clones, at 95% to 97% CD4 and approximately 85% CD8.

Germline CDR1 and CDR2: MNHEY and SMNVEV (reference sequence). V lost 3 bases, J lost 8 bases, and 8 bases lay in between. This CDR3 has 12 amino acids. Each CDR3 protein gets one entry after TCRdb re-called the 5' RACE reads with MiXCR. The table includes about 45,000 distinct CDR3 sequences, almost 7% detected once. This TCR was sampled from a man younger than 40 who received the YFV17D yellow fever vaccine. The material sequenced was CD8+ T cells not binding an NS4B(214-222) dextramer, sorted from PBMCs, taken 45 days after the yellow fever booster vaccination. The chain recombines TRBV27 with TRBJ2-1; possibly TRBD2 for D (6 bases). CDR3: CASSFSGDEQFF. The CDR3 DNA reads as TGTGCCAGCAGTTTTTCGGGGGATGAGCAGTTCTTC.